This T cell receptor beta chain is from a study of T cells after posttransplantation cyclophosphamide. The CDR3 is 12 amino acids. From germline, CDR1 is MNHEY and CDR2 SMNVEV (reference sequence). The V and J ends lost 5 bases and 11 bases respectively, with 15 bases between them. Method: immunoSEQ multiplex PCR; TCRdb's copy keeps in-frame clones and lacks some. The sample yields about 38,000 clones, without any singletons. Many counts were recorded for this clone. The specimen sequenced was PBMCs. This chain joins TRBV27 and TRBJ1-1; no definite D call. The receptor's source is a man aged 50-60 years in good health, CMV-negative, and a related stem cell transplant donor. CDR3 sequence reads: CASSKPGAEAFF. CDR3 nucleotides: TGTGCCAGCAGTAAACCGGGAGCGGAGGCTTTCTTT.